This passage covers 20 T cell receptor beta chains from one sample sequenced in a study of T cells in Graves' hyperthyroidism and ophthalmopathy. Amplified TCR beta CDR3 regions derived from RNA transcripts. First-round RT-PCR targeting the TCR CDR3 was performed with the HTBI primer set. TCRdb ran MiXCR on the multiplex PCR reads and lists one entry per CDR3 protein. The repertoire holds a few hundred thousand distinct CDR3 sequences, with around 15% as singletons. Sequencing used blood. The receptors were gathered from a woman in her 30s with Graves' ophthalmopathy.

The rearrangement joins TRBV28 to TRBJ2-7; D unclear. The germline V and J ends were trimmed by 5 bases and 4 bases, with 9 bases remaining between them. The CDR3 runs 12 residues. Germline V gene data show CDR1 as MDHEN and CDR2 as SYDVKM. DNA of the CDR3: TGTGCCAGCAGTATATACAGTTACGAGCAGTACTTC. It yields the protein CASSIYSYEQYF.

This clonotype was recorded many times. V is TRBV2 and J is TRBJ1-1; 10 nucleotides align to TRBD1. Germline loops: CDR1 SNHLY, CDR2 FYNNEI. The CDR3 runs 14 residues. V was pared by 7 bases and J by 9 bases, with 11 bases of the junction left unmatched. The CDR3 is CASNLGQGQEKAFF. The CDR3 nucleotides are TGTGCCAGCAATCTGGGACAGGGGCAAGAAAAAGCTTTCTTT.

Concerning this clonotype itself: A clone one base away is much larger, so this may be a read error. The CDR3 carries no conserved terminal phenylalanine or tryptophan, so it likely arises from a read error. The DNA for the CDR3 is TGTGCCAGCAGCACTACGACAGGCACCTACGAGCAGTACTCC. Amino acids: CASSTTTGTYEQYS. The V and J genes are TRBV7-9 and TRBJ2-7, with a tentative D call TRBD1 (6 bases). CDR3 length: 14 residues. Per the germline V gene, CDR1 is SEHNR and CDR2 is FQNEAQ (reference sequence). The V and J ends lost 5 bases and 2 bases respectively, with 13 bases between them.

This clonotype was detected ten times or more. The V call is TRBV6-5, the J call TRBJ1-4, with D uncertain. CDR3 length: 14 amino acids. Germline V gene lookup returns CDR1 MNHEY and CDR2 SVGAGI. The V and J ends lost 0 bases and 8 bases respectively, with 10 bases between them. CDR3 in DNA: TGTGCCAGCAGTTACTCATCTCTTCCAGAAAAACTGTTTTTT. It yields the protein CASSYSSLPEKLFF.

The V call is TRBV6-2 or TRBV6-3, the J call TRBJ1-5, with D unresolved. Germline V lookup: CDR1 MNHEY, CDR2 SVGEGT. The CDR3 runs 15 residues. V lost 2 bases and J 5 bases, leaving 13 bases between the germline ends. CDR3 amino acids: CASSYTSGNDQPQHF. CDR3 DNA sequence: TGTGCCAGCAGTTACACGTCCGGGAATGATCAGCCCCAGCATTTT.

CDR3 sequence reads: CSARDYTVDVSTEAFF. In nucleotides, the CDR3 is TGCAGTGCTAGAGATTACACAGTTGACGTTAGCACTGAAGCTTTCTTT. The chain has TRBV20-1 and TRBJ1-1; D uncertain. Trimming took off 0 bases at V and 4 bases at J, with 18 bases between the two ends. From germline, CDR1 is DFQATT and CDR2 SNEGSKA (reference sequence). CDR3 length: 16 amino acids.

This clonotype was counted at least ten times. The chain couples TRBV7-2 to TRBJ2-7, with 7 bases aligning to TRBD2. Trimming removed 2 bases from V and 2 bases from J; junction bases left unmatched: 6. Germline V lookup: CDR1 SGHTA, CDR2 FQGNSA. CDR3 length equals 15 residues. The CDR3 nucleotides are TGTGCCAGCAGCTTACATTCGCGGGGGACCTACGAGCAGTACTTC. The encoded protein is CASSLHSRGTYEQYF.

This clonotype was counted many times. V gene TRBV7-2 combines with J gene TRBJ2-7; 9 positions agree with TRBD1. The CDR3 runs 15 residues. Unmatched junction bases numbered 7, after V lost 1 base and J lost 6 bases. CDR1 and CDR2 from the germline V gene are SGHTA and FQGNSA. The CDR3 region has the DNA TGTGCCAGCAGCTTAGTGGGGACAGGGATCTCCGAGCAGTACTTC. It yields the protein CASSLVGTGISEQYF.

This clonotype was seen repeatedly, ten times or more. The J gene is TRBJ2-7, the V gene TRBV6-6; TRBD2 might be the D (6 bases). Germline V gene data show CDR1 as MNHNY and CDR2 as SVGAGI (reference sequence). The V gene lost 0 bases and the J gene lost 2 bases, with 14 bases spanning the gap. This CDR3 has 16 residues. The chain's CDR3 is CASSYSIAADPYEQYF. The CDR3 DNA follows: TGTGCCAGCAGTTACTCGATAGCGGCTGACCCCTACGAGCAGTACTTC.

This clonotype was seen at least ten times. The V and J genes are TRBV3-1 and TRBJ2-5, with a tentative D call TRBD1 (5 bases). There are 16 residues in the CDR3. Trimming took 1 base from V and 5 from J, leaving 17 bases between them. Germline loops: CDR1 LGHDT, CDR2 YNNKEL (reference sequence). CDR3 protein: CASSQGSGPFRETQYF. The CDR3 nucleotides are TGTGCCAGCAGCCAAGGTTCAGGGCCGTTTCGGGAGACCCAGTACTTC.

The chain recombines TRBV6-1 with TRBJ2-3; the match to TRBD2 covers 7 bases. J was trimmed by 7 bases and V by 5 bases; bases with no gene match: 12. Germline V lookup: CDR1 MNHNS, CDR2 SASEGT. The CDR3 spans 15 residues. CDR3 in amino acids: CASSPNPGGVNTQYF. The CDR3 DNA reads as TGTGCCAGCAGTCCTAATCCGGGGGGTGTGAATACGCAGTATTTT.

In this sample, this clonotype turned up many times. The rearrangement uses TRBV2 and TRBJ2-1; D may be TRBD1 or TRBD2 (7 bases each). The CDR3 is 16 residues long. V shed 2 bases and J shed 3 bases, with 14 bases lying between them. Germline values: CDR1 SNHLY, CDR2 FYNNEI. The CDR3 here is CASSEFPGGGYNEQFF. The CDR3 DNA reads as TGTGCCAGCAGTGAATTCCCAGGGGGGGGCTACAATGAGCAGTTCTTC.

This clonotype was counted many times. This chain uses TRBV15 with TRBJ2-7; 10 positions match TRBD2. V gave up 1 base and J gave up 0 bases; unmatched junction bases: 3. Germline V CDR1 and CDR2: LNHNV, YYDKDF (reference sequence). There are 16 residues in the CDR3. The CDR3 nucleotides read TGTGCCACCAGCAGAGGAGCGGGGGGGAGCTCCTACGAGCAGTACTTC. Protein: CATSRGAGGSSYEQYF.

This clonotype was detected only a few times. This sequence joins TRBV2 and TRBJ1-6, with D hard to call. This CDR3 comprises 16 residues. With 0 bases removed from V and 3 bases from J, the gap between germline ends came to 9 bases. CDR1 is SNHLY and CDR2 is FYNNEI in the germline V gene. Here the CDR3 reads CASSEALPNYNSPLHF. CDR3 coding DNA: TGTGCCAGCAGTGAAGCGCTTCCGAACTATAATTCACCCCTCCACTTT.

With respect to this clonotype: The junction does not match germline at one end; this may be a read error. The J gene is TRBJ1-1, the V gene TRBV3-1; D not certain. The CDR3 totals 17 residues. Germline CDR1 and CDR2: LGHDT and YNNKEL (reference sequence). CDR3 amino acids: CASGQEGRAPYIAEAFF. The DNA of the CDR3 is TGTGCCAGCGGCCAAGAAGGAAGGGCCCCCTACATAGCTGAAGCTTTCTTT.

This clonotype showed up many times. The V and J genes are TRBV7-9 and TRBJ2-4; D remains unclear. The germline V and J ends were trimmed by 1 base and 0 bases, with 7 bases remaining between them. Germline assignment: CDR1 SEHNR and CDR2 FQNEAQ (reference sequence). The CDR3 is 15 amino acids. DNA of the CDR3: TGTGCCAGCAGCTTAGATGCAGGAGCCAAAAACATTCAGTACTTC. It translates to CASSLDAGAKNIQYF.

This clonotype was seen a handful of times. Germline and junction disagree at one end, which may indicate a read error. The chain uses TRBV7-9 and TRBJ2-7; 8 bases map to TRBD1. The CDR3 loop spans 15 amino acids. Germline CDR1 reads SEHNR; CDR2 reads FQNEAQ (reference sequence). CDR3 sequence: CASSPRTGSADERYF. CDR3 DNA sequence: TGTGCCAGCAGCCCGAGGACAGGGAGTGCCGACGAGCGGTACTTC.

The chain is built from TRBV27 and TRBJ1-1; 10 bases are a match to TRBD1. V lost 5 bases, J lost 5 bases, and 5 bases stayed unmatched. CDR1 MNHEY and CDR2 SMNVEV come from the germline V gene (reference sequence). CDR3 length equals 14 residues. This chain's CDR3 is CASSAGQGGTEAFF. The CDR3 region has the DNA TGTGCCAGCAGTGCTGGACAGGGGGGGACTGAAGCTTTCTTT.

This clonotype was counted only a few times. The V and J genes are TRBV20-1 and TRBJ1-6; D gene uncertain. The CDR3 covers 14 residues. Germline V CDR1 and CDR2: DFQATT, SNEGSKA (reference sequence). V lost 7 bases, J lost 0 bases, and 10 bases lay in between. The CDR3 nucleotides are TGCAGTGTCTTGAAGGACTCCTATAATTCACCCCTCCACTTT. This sequence encodes CSVLKDSYNSPLHF.

This clonotype came up many times. The rearrangement uses TRBV11-2 and TRBJ2-7; D uncertain. This CDR3 region has 13 residues. Germline CDR1 reads SGHAT; CDR2 reads FQNNGV. The ends were cut back, 5 bases at V and 3 bases at J, with 11 bases in the middle. CDR3 in DNA: TGTGCCAGCAGCACAGAGGACCACTACGAGCAGTACTTC. It translates to CASSTEDHYEQYF.